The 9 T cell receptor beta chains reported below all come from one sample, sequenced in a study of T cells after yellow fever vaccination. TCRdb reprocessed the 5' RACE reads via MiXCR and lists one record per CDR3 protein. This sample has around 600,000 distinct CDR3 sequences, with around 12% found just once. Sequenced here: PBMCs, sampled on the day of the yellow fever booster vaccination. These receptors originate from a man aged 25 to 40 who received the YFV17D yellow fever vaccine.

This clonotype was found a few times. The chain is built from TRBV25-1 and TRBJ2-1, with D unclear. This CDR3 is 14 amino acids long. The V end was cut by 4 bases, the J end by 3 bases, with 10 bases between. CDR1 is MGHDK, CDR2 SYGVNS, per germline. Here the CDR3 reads CASSAPSNYNEQFF. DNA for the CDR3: TGTGCCAGCAGTGCGCCATCGAACTACAATGAGCAGTTCTTC.

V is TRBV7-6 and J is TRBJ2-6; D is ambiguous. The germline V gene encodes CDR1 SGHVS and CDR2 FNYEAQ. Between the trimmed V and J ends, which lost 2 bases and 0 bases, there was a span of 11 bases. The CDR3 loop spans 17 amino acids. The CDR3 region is CASSLIHPVSGANVLTF. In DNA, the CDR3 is TGTGCCAGCAGCTTAATCCATCCGGTCTCTGGGGCCAACGTCCTGACTTTC.

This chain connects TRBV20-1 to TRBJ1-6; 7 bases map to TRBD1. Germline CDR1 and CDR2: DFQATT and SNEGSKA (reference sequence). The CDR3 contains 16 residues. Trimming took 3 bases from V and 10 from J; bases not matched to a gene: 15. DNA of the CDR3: TGCAGTGCTAGGCAGGGGGGCGAGGTTGTGGGATCACCCCTCCACTTT. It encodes CSARQGGEVVGSPLHF.

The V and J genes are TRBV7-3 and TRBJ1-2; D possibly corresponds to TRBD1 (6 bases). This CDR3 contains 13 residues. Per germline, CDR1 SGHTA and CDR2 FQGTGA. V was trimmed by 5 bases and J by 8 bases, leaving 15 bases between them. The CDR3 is CASSREGGRGYTF. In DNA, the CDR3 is TGTGCCAGCAGCCGAGAAGGGGGTCGCGGCTACACCTTC.

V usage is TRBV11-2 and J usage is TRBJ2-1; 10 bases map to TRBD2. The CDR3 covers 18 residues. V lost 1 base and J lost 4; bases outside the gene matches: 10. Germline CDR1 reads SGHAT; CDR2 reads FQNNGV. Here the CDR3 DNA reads TGTGCCAGCAGCTTAGGGGGCGGAACTAGCGGGGCTTACAATGAGCAGTTCTTC. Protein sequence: CASSLGGGTSGAYNEQFF.

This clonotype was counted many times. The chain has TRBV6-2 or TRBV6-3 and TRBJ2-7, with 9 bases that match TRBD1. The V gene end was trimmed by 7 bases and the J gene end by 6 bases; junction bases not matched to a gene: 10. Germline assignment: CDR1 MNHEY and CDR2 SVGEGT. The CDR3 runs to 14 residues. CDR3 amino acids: CASTTGTGRSEQYF. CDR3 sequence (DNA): TGTGCCAGCACCACCGGGACAGGGCGGTCCGAGCAGTACTTC.

The CDR3 nucleotides read TGTGCCAGCCGGACTAGCGGGATGGAGACCCAGTACTTC. It translates to CASRTSGMETQYF. The chain employs TRBV3-1 and TRBJ2-5, with 12 bases aligning to TRBD2. Per the germline V gene, CDR1 is LGHDT and CDR2 is YNNKEL (reference sequence). There are 13 residues in the CDR3. Trimming at V came to 8 bases and at J to 5 bases, leaving 3 bases not matched to a gene.

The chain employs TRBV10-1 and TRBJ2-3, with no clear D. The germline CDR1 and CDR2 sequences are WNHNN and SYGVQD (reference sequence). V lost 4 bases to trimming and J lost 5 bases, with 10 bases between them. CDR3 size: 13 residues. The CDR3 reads CASSAVRRDTQYF. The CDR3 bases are TGCGCCAGCAGTGCCGTACGACGAGATACGCAGTATTTT.

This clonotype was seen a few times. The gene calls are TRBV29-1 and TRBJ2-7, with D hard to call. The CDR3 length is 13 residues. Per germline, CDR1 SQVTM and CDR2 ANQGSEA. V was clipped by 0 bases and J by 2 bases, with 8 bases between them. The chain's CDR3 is CSVEDSEAYEQYF. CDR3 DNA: TGCAGCGTTGAAGATTCGGAAGCCTACGAGCAGTACTTC.